The next 16 T cell receptor beta chains were all read from a single sample in a study of blood T cell repertoires in COVID-19. Measured with immunoSEQ multiplex PCR; TCRdb has only the in-frame clones, and not every one. In the table there are 55,000 to 65,000 clones, 79% of which are singletons. Source material: peripheral blood. These TCRs come from a man aged 55-75 years with acute or convalescent COVID-19.

In DNA form, the CDR3 reads TGTGCCAGCAAAGACAGGGGGGTAAATGATTCACCCCTCCACTTT. The encoded protein is CASKDRGVNDSPLHF. The chain employs TRBV6-5 and TRBJ1-6; TRBD1 matches 9 bases. The germline gives CDR1 MNHEY, CDR2 SVGAGI. The V and J ends lost 7 bases and 8 bases, in that order; junction bases with no gene match: 9. The CDR3 covers 15 residues.

The gene calls are TRBV21-1 and TRBJ1-1; TRBD1 is taken as the D call from the table, unchecked against the DNA. TRBV21-1 constitutes a pseudogene. There are 19 residues in the CDR3. CDR3 sequence (DNA): TGTGCCAGCAGCGTGTCCCGGGACAGGGGGCGCGTGGGGAACACTGAAGCTTTCTTT. It translates to CASSVSRDRGRVGNTEAFF.

The V call is TRBV7-2, the J call TRBJ1-2; 8 nucleotides agree with TRBD1. Germline CDR1 reads SGHTA; CDR2 reads FQGNSA. With V trimmed by 3 bases and J by 4 bases, 4 bases remained unmatched. The CDR3 runs 14 residues. CDR3 sequence (DNA): TGTGCCAGCAGCTTTATTGGACAGGGCTATGGCTACACCTTC. Translation gives CASSFIGQGYGYTF.

This clone showed up just a few times. The DNA for the CDR3 is TGTGCCAGTAAGGCATCCAGGGTGGTTTATGGCTACACCTTC. This encodes CASKASRVVYGYTF. The chain links TRBV19 to TRBJ1-2, with a tentative D call TRBD1 (5 bases). Trimming shortened V by 7 bases and J by 5 bases, and 17 bases separated the two germline ends. The CDR3 totals 14 residues. The germline V gene encodes CDR1 LNHDA and CDR2 SQIVND (reference sequence).

The chain combines TRBV19 with TRBJ1-2, with no clear D. The V gene lost 3 bases and the J gene lost 2 bases, with 7 bases spanning the gap. The CDR3 is 13 residues long. CDR1 LNHDA and CDR2 SQIVND come from the germline V gene (reference sequence). CDR3 sequence reads: CASSISVNYGYTF. The CDR3 region has the DNA TGTGCCAGTAGTATTAGTGTGAACTATGGCTACACCTTC.

There are a few counts of this clone. The rearrangement links TRBV28 to TRBJ1-2; 8 nucleotides match TRBD1. The CDR3 length is 16 residues. Germline V gene lookup returns CDR1 MDHEN and CDR2 SYDVKM. With 1 base clipped from V and 4 bases from J, the junction kept 8 bases outside the gene matches. The CDR3 DNA reads as TGTGCCAGCAGTTTATTCACGACAGGGGAAGGCTATGGCTACACCTTC. Amino acids: CASSLFTTGEGYGYTF.

The V and J genes are TRBV11-2 and TRBJ2-2, with 11 nucleotides matching TRBD1. This CDR3 comprises 15 residues. J lost 5 bases, V lost 5 bases, and 4 bases had no gene match. In germline, CDR1 is SGHAT, CDR2 FQNNGV. The CDR3, as DNA: TGTGCCAGCAGCCCCGGGACAGGGGGGACCGGGGAGCTGTTTTTT. This encodes CASSPGTGGTGELFF.

The gene calls are TRBV6-2 or TRBV6-3 and TRBJ2-1; D unclear. The CDR3 is 14 residues long. Germline assignment: CDR1 MNHEY and CDR2 SVGEGT. Trimming removed 0 bases from V and 3 bases from J, with 6 bases in between. The CDR3 reads CASSYSASYNEQFF. In nucleotides, the CDR3 is TGTGCCAGCAGTTACTCCGCCAGCTACAATGAGCAGTTCTTC.

This rearrangement joins TRBV12-3 or TRBV12-4 to TRBJ2-1, with 8 nucleotides matching TRBD2. The length of the CDR3 is 13 residues. The ends lost 6 bases at V and 7 bases at J; junction bases unmatched: 5. CDR3 region: CASSHGRGNEQFF. CDR3 sequence (DNA): TGTGCCAGCAGCCACGGGAGGGGGAATGAGCAGTTCTTC.

The V and J genes are TRBV7-2 and TRBJ2-1; D perhaps matches TRBD2 (7 bases). From germline, CDR1 is SGHTA and CDR2 FQGNSA. Trimming stripped 2 bases from V and 9 bases from J, with 17 bases between. This CDR3 comprises 15 residues. CDR3 in amino acids: CASSLSAGAEGEQFF. CDR3 DNA sequence: TGTGCCAGCAGCTTATCCGCGGGGGCCGAGGGTGAGCAGTTCTTC. Full variable domain (outside the CDR3, taken from reference TRBV7-2 and TRBJ2-1): GAGVSQSPSNKVTEKGKDVELRCDPISGHTALYWYRQSLGQGLEFLIYFQGNSAPDKSGLPSDRFSAERTGGSVSTLTIQRTQQEDSAVYLCASSLSAGAEGEQFFGPGTRLTVL.

The chain uses TRBV7-3 and TRBJ2-2; weak D call: TRBD2 (6 bases). Germline CDR1 and CDR2: SGHTA and FQGTGA. The CDR3 has 13 residues. The germline V and J ends were trimmed by 2 bases and 9 bases, with 10 bases remaining between them. In DNA, the CDR3 is TGTGCCAGCAGCTTAGATGCGGGGCGGGAGCTGTTTTTT. This translates into CASSLDAGRELFF.

This clone was recorded a few times. V gene TRBV29-1 combines with J gene TRBJ2-2; possible D gene TRBD1, 6 bases. The CDR3 length is 14 residues. Germline V lookup: CDR1 SQVTM, CDR2 ANQGSEA. The V gene lost 4 bases and the J gene lost 0 bases, with 9 bases spanning the gap. The DNA for the CDR3 is TGCAGCGTTGTTACAGGGACGAACACCGGGGAGCTGTTTTTT. The encoded protein is CSVVTGTNTGELFF.

The chain uses TRBV7-6 and TRBJ2-3; 7 nucleotides align to TRBD2. CDR3 length: 13 amino acids. CDR1 and CDR2 from the germline V gene are SGHVS and FNYEAQ. The V and J ends lost 5 bases and 9 bases, in that order; junction bases with no gene match: 8. CDR3 residues: CASSISGLGTQYF. The CDR3 region has the DNA TGTGCCAGCAGCATCAGCGGACTAGGGACGCAGTATTTT.

Points on this clone: The same CDR3 also results from other DNA sequences found in this sample. The chain couples TRBV18 to TRBJ1-6, with 9 bases fitting TRBD1. This CDR3 contains 14 residues. With 2 bases clipped from V and 10 bases from J, the junction kept 3 bases outside the gene matches. Per the germline V gene, CDR1 is KGHSH and CDR2 is LQKENI. CDR3: CASSPTGGNSPLHF. The DNA for the CDR3 is TGTGCCAGCTCACCAACAGGGGGCAACTCACCCCTCCACTTT. Together with reference TRBV18 and TRBJ1-6, the CDR3 gives the full variable domain: NAGVMQNPRHLVRRRGQEARLRCSPMKGHSHVYWYRQLPEEGLKFMVYLQKENIIDESGMPKERFSAEFPKEGPSILRIQQVVRGDSAAYFCASSPTGGNSPLHFGNGTRLTVT.

For the CDR3, the DNA is TGCGCCAGCAGCTTGGAGACAGGCCGCGAGCAGTACTTC. This translates into CASSLETGREQYF. The V call is TRBV5-1, the J call TRBJ2-7; D is possibly TRBD1 (6 bases). V was cut by 0 bases and J by 6 bases, with 10 bases left in between. CDR1 and CDR2 (germline): SGHRS, YFSETQ. This CDR3 spans 13 amino acids.

This rearrangement joins TRBV6-5 to TRBJ1-5; D is perhaps TRBD1 (6 bases). The V and J ends lost 0 bases and 9 bases respectively, with 12 bases between them. This CDR3 contains 14 residues. Germline assignment: CDR1 MNHEY and CDR2 SVGAGI. CDR3 nucleotides: TGTGCCAGCAGTTACTCGGCAGGGGATCGGCCCCAGCATTTT. Its translation: CASSYSAGDRPQHF.